Reported below is one T cell receptor beta chain. This entry comes from a study of blood T cell repertoires in COVID-19. The junction had 7 bases not matched to a gene; V was cut back by 4 bases and J by 8 bases. The length of the CDR3 is 13 residues. CDR1 and CDR2 (germline): SGHTA, FQGNSA. Assay: immunoSEQ multiplex PCR; the TCRdb copy retains only in-frame clones and omits some. Here the sample spans fewer than 350,000 clones, just over 85% being singletons. Sequenced input: PBMCs or T cells enriched from blood (not recorded which). The rearrangement uses TRBV7-2 and TRBJ1-2, with TRBD1 identical over 7 bases. The TCR comes from a woman aged 40 to 50 with acute COVID-19. CDR3 sequence: CASSSPGGGGYTF. CDR3 sequence (DNA): TGTGCCAGCAGCTCACCAGGGGGAGGAGGCTACACCTTC.